The present TCR beta chain was sequenced within a study of T cells in Graves' hyperthyroidism and ophthalmopathy. About this clonotype itself: What it binds is not known.

Study outcomes and limitations: Most thyroid clonotypes that were expanded above 0.001 also turned up in blood. Using 13 V-J features, a model discriminated ophthalmopathy from stable hyperthyroidism.

The CDR3 regions of TCR beta were amplified from RNA transcripts. HTBI primers were the set used in a first-round RT-PCR of the TCR CDR3. TCRdb re-analysed the multiplex PCR reads in MiXCR, keeping a single row per CDR3 protein. The sample yields hundreds of thousands of distinct CDR3 sequences, approximately 44% seen once. Each diagnosis was grounded in clinical symptoms, serum thyroxine and TRAb, thyroid ultrasound, and orbital computed tomography. Sequenced sample: peripheral blood or thyroid tissue (not recorded which). This clonotype originated in a woman younger than 30 with Graves' hyperthyroidism.

CDR3 sequence reads: CASGQGQGRGYTF. CDR3 DNA: TGTGCTAGTGGTCAGGGGCAGGGTCGGGGCTACACCTTC. The chain has TRBV12-5 and TRBJ1-2, with D maybe TRBD1 (6 bases). Germline loops: CDR1 LGHNT, CDR2 FRNRAP. The CDR3 sequence is 13 residues long. The V end lost 5 bases, the J end lost 8 bases, and 15 bases lay between the germline ends.